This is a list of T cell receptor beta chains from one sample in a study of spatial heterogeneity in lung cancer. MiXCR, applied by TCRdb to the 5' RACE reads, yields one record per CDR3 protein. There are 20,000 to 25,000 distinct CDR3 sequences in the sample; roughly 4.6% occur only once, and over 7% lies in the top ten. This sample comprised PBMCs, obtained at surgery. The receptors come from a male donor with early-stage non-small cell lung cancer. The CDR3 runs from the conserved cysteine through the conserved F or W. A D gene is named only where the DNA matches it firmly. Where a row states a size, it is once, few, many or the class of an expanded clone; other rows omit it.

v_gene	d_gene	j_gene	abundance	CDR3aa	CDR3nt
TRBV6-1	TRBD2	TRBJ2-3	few	CASGSLAGGGDTQYF	TGTGCCAGCGGATCACTAGCGGGAGGCGGAGATACGCAGTATTTT
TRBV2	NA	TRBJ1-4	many	CASSGQTTNEKLFF	TGTGCCAGCAGTGGGCAAACAACTAATGAAAAACTGTTTTTT
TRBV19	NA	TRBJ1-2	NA	CASSILQGRDGYTF	TGTGCCAGTAGTATACTACAGGGACGGGATGGCTACACCTTC
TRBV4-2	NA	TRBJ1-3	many	CASSQVSGQAGNTIYF	TGTGCCAGCAGCCAAGTCTCGGGTCAGGCTGGAAACACCATATATTTT
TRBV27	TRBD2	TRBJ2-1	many	CASRAGGYNEQFF	TGTGCCAGCAGGGCGGGAGGGTACAATGAGCAGTTCTTC
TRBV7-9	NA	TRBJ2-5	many	CASSLGTPFRRFQETQYF	TGTGCCAGCAGCTTAGGTACCCCTTTTCGGCGGTTCCAAGAGACCCAGTACTTC
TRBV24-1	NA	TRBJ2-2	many	CATSDLTQGNTGELFF	TGTGCCACCAGTGATTTAACCCAGGGTAACACCGGGGAGCTGTTTTTT
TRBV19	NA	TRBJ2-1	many	CASSIATRSTGDEQFF	TGTGCCAGTAGTATAGCAACGCGGTCCACGGGGGATGAGCAGTTCTTC
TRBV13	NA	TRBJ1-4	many	CASSLGGFNEKLFF	TGTGCCAGCAGCTTAGGAGGGTTCAATGAAAAACTGTTTTTT
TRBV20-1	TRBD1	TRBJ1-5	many	CSARAGQGNQPQHF	TGCAGTGCTAGAGCGGGACAGGGCAATCAGCCCCAGCATTTT
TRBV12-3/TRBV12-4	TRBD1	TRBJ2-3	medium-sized	CASSLSPGQDTDTQYF	TGTGCCAGCAGTTTATCCCCGGGACAGGACACAGATACGCAGTATTTT
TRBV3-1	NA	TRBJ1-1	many	CASSQDQGRLNTEAFF	TGTGCCAGCAGCCAAGATCAGGGCAGGTTGAACACTGAAGCTTTCTTT
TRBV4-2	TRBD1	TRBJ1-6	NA	CASSRPGTGGSPLHF	TGTGCCAGCAGCCGACCCGGGACAGGGGGTTCACCCCTCCACTTT
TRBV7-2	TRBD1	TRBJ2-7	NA	CASSSTGGGEQYF	TGTGCCAGCAGCTCAACAGGGGGCGGCGAGCAGTACTTC
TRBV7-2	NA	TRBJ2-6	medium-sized	CASSLAGGSRSGANVLTF	TGTGCCAGCAGCTTAGCCGGCGGCTCCCGCTCTGGGGCCAACGTCCTGACTTTC
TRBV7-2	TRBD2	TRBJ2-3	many	CASSLGLGGSFRNTQYF	TGTGCCAGCAGCCTCGGCTTGGGCGGGAGCTTTAGAAATACGCAGTATTTT
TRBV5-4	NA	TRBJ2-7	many	CASSLEAGHLGEQYF	TGTGCCAGCAGCTTGGAGGCAGGGCATCTGGGGGAGCAGTACTTC
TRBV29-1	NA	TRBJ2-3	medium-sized	CGATTDTQYF	TGCGGGGCGACGACAGATACGCAGTATTTT
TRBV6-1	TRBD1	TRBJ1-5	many	CASREDREFNQPQHF	TGTGCCAGCAGGGAAGACAGGGAGTTCAATCAGCCCCAGCATTTT
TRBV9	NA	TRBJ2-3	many	CASSVSPATDTQYF	TGTGCCAGCAGCGTCTCCCCAGCAACAGATACGCAGTATTTT
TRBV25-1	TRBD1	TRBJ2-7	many	CASSELTGVEQYF	TGTGCCAGCAGTGAGCTCACAGGGGTTGAGCAGTACTTC
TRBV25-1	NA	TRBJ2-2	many	CASSEVTGELFF	TGTGCCAGCAGCGAGGTGACCGGGGAGCTGTTTTTT
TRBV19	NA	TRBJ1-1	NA	CASSSQMNTEAFF	TGTGCCAGTAGTAGTCAGATGAACACTGAAGCTTTCTTT
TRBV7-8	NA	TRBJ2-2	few	CASPSMGGINTGELFF	TGTGCCAGCCCCAGTATGGGCGGGATTAACACCGGGGAGCTGTTTTTT
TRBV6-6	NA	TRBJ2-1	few	CASTPGPDNEQFF	TGTGCCAGCACTCCCGGGCCCGACAATGAGCAGTTCTTC
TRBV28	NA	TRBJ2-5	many	CASSLWSETQYF	TGTGCCAGCAGTTTATGGTCGGAGACCCAGTACTTC
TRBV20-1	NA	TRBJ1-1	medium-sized	CSASRWTPNTEAFF	TGCAGTGCTAGTCGATGGACACCGAACACTGAAGCTTTCTTT
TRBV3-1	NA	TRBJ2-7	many	CASSARTYEQYF	TGTGCCAGCAGCGCCCGGACCTACGAGCAGTACTTC
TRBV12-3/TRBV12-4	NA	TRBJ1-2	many	CASSPRDYGYTF	TGTGCCAGCAGTCCGAGGGACTATGGCTACACCTTC
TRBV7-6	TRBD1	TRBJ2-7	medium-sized	CASSFGTATYEQYF	TGTGCCAGCAGCTTCGGGACAGCCACTTACGAGCAGTACTTC
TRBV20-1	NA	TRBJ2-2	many	CSARGRLGELFF	TGCAGTGCTAGAGGGCGGTTAGGGGAGCTGTTTTTT
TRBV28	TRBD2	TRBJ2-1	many	CASSYLAGGVNEQFF	TGTGCCAGCAGTTACCTAGCGGGGGGCGTCAATGAGCAGTTCTTC
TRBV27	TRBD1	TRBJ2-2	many	CASRRTGVNTGELFF	TGTGCCAGCAGGAGGACAGGGGTGAACACCGGGGAGCTGTTTTTT
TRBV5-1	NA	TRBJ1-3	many	CASSPGGFSGNTIYF	TGCGCCAGCAGCCCCGGGGGCTTCTCTGGAAACACCATATATTTT
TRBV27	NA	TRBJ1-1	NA	CASSLWDTEAFF	TGTGCCAGCAGTTTATGGGACACTGAAGCTTTCTTT
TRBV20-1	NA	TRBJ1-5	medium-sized	CSARGLGRSPQHF	TGCAGTGCTAGGGGTCTAGGTCGATCGCCCCAGCATTTT
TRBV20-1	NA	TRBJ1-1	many	CSAVVNTEAFF	TGCAGTGCAGTAGTGAACACTGAAGCTTTCTTT
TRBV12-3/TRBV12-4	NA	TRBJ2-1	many	CASSLGNEQFF	TGTGCCAGCAGTTTAGGCAATGAGCAGTTCTTC
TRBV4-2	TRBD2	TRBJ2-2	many	CASRVAGVDPGELFF	TGTGCCAGCAGAGTAGCGGGAGTGGACCCCGGGGAGCTGTTTTTT
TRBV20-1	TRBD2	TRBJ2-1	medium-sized	CSADGSSGDSYNEQFF	TGCAGTGCCGACGGTTCAAGCGGGGACTCCTACAATGAGCAGTTCTTC
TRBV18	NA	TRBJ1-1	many	CASSPNSVNTEAFF	TGTGCCAGCTCACCAAACAGCGTGAACACTGAAGCTTTCTTT